This entry describes one T cell receptor (beta chain). This entry is derived from a study of blood T cell repertoires in COVID-19. The wider study: PBMCs, B-cell-depleted T cells, or T cells provided the cDNA or gDNA that made up the material.

The V segment lost 5 bases and the J segment 2 bases; nucleotides outside the gene matches: 2. There are 14 residues in the CDR3. Germline CDR1 is SGHAT and CDR2 is FQNNGV. Using immunoSEQ multiplex PCR, the repertoire was profiled, and TCRdb retains in-frame clones only, with some absent. The table has about 240,000 clones, roughly 80% seen once. The J gene is TRBJ1-2, the V gene TRBV11-2; 10 bases align to TRBD1. Sequenced input: peripheral blood. The sequence was obtained from an elderly woman with acute or convalescent COVID-19. The CDR3 nucleotides read TGTGCCAGCAGCCCGGACAGGGGGAACTATGGCTACACCTTC. Amino acids: CASSPDRGNYGYTF. The whole variable domain, filled in from reference TRBV11-2 and TRBJ1-2, reads EAGVAQSPRYKIIEKRQSVAFWCNPISGHATLYWYQQILGQGPKLLIQFQNNGVVDDSQLPKDRFSAERLKGVDSTLKIQPAKLEDSAVYLCASSPDRGNYGYTFGSGTRLTVV.